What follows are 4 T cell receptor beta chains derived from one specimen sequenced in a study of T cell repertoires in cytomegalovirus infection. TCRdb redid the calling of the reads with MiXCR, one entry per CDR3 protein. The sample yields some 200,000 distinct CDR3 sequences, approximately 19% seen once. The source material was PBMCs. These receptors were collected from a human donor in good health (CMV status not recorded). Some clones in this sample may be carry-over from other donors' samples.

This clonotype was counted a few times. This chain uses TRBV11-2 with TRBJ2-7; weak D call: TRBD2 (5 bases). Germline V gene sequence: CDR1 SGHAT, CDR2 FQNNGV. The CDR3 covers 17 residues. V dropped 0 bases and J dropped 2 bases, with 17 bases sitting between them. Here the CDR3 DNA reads TGTGCCAGCAGCTTAGATTTGGGAGCATTTCGCCCCTACGAGCAGTACTTC. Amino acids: CASSLDLGAFRPYEQYF.

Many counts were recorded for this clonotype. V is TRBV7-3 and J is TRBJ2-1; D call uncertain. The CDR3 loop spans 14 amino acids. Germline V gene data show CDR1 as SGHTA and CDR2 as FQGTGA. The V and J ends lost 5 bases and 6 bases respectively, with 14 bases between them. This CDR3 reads CASSDSHSTNEQFF. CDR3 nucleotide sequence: TGTGCCAGCAGCGATTCACATAGCACCAATGAGCAGTTCTTC.

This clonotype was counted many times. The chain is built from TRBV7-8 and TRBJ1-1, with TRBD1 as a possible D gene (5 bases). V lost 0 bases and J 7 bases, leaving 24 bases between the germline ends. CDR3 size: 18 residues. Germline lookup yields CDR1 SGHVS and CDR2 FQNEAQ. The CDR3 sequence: CASSLAAQWGKKANEAFF. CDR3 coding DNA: TGTGCCAGCAGCTTAGCCGCCCAGTGGGGGAAGAAAGCTAATGAAGCTTTCTTT.

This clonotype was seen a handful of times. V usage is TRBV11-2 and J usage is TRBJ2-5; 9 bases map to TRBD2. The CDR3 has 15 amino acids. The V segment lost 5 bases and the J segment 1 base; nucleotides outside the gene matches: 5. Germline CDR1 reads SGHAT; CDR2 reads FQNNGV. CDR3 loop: CASSTRTSAQETQYF. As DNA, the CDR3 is TGTGCCAGCAGCACCAGGACTAGCGCCCAAGAGACCCAGTACTTC.